The source of this T cell receptor beta chain is a study of cytomegalovirus exposure and HLA in healthy donors. Note on this clone: Other DNA sequences from this sample encode an identical CDR3 as well.

The PCR ran on 60 Vbeta and 13 Jbeta primers. Assay: immunoSEQ multiplex PCR; the TCRdb copy retains only in-frame clones and omits some. The table lists 100,000 or so clones, 60% to 85% of them singletons. Germline values: CDR1 LNHDA, CDR2 SQIVND (reference sequence). The CDR3 has 17 residues. J gave up 2 bases and V 1 base, and 5 bases lay outside the gene matches. Sample: PBMCs. This receptor was taken from a man in his forties or fifties in good health and CMV-seronegative. The chain carries TRBV19 and TRBJ2-3; 11 nucleotides line up with TRBD2. The CDR3 DNA sequence: TGTGCCAGTAGTATAGGTGCTAGCGGGAGGCACACAGATACGCAGTATTTT. Amino acids: CASSIGASGRHTDTQYF.